Listed below are T cell receptor beta chains from one sample, sequenced in a study of cytomegalovirus exposure and HLA in healthy donors. Some clones are missing from TCRdb's copy, which holds only in-frame ones; the method was immunoSEQ multiplex PCR. Of about 160,000 clones listed, 80% were seen once; the top ten hold about 6.3%. The specimen sequenced was PBMCs. These receptor sequences come from a male donor in good health and CMV-seropositive. Each CDR3 is given with its conserved first and last residue. The D gene is left open where the match is weak. Clone size appears in some rows only: once, few, many, or a class for an expanded clone.

>TRBD1|14|.|TRBV30|TRBJ1-5
CAWTYRGGNQPQHF
TGTGCCTGGACGTACAGGGGTGGCAATCAGCCCCAGCATTTT
>.|14|few|TRBV7-6|TRBJ1-4
CASSFRGYDEKLFF
TGTGCCAGCAGCTTCCGGGGGTATGATGAAAAACTGTTTTTT
>.|19|.|TRBV21-1|TRBJ2-1
CASSKGGKAGPSTGNEQFF
TGTGCCAGCAGCAAAGGAGGGAAGGCCGGTCCGTCTACCGGCAATGAGCAGTTCTTC
>TRBD1|16|.|TRBV4-3|TRBJ1-5
CASSQELQGAGQPQHF
TGCGCCAGCAGCCAAGAGTTGCAGGGGGCAGGTCAGCCCCAGCATTTT
>.|14|once|TRBV9|TRBJ1-4
CASSVSGVDEKLFF
TGTGCCAGCAGCGTATCAGGGGTAGATGAAAAACTGTTTTTT
>.|14|.|TRBV12-5|TRBJ2-1
CASGLRTEWDEQFF
TGTGCTAGTGGGTTAAGAACGGAGTGGGATGAGCAGTTCTTC
>.|13|.|TRBV6-5|TRBJ2-2
CASSSLQGGELFF
TGTGCCAGCAGTTCACTTCAGGGCGGGGAGCTGTTTTTT
>.|12|.|TRBV2|TRBJ2-3
CASPSGTDTQYF
TGTGCCAGCCCTAGCGGCACAGATACGCAGTATTTT
>TRBD2|16|few|TRBV5-6|TRBJ2-7
CASSFKGLAGNYEQYF
TGTGCCAGCAGCTTTAAGGGACTAGCGGGAAACTACGAGCAGTACTTC
>.|15|.|TRBV9|TRBJ1-2
CASSPRDTRSDGYTF
TGTGCCAGCAGCCCCCGGGACACACGATCTGATGGCTACACCTTC
>.|17|few|TRBV11-2|TRBJ1-5
CASSLKGTGASNQPQHF
TGTGCCAGCAGCCTGAAGGGAACGGGAGCCTCCAATCAGCCCCAGCATTTT
>TRBD2|19|few|TRBV7-2|TRBJ2-7
CASSPGTWGLDLHSYEQYF
TGTGCCAGCAGCCCCGGGACGTGGGGACTAGACCTTCACTCCTACGAGCAGTACTTC
>.|11|.|TRBV13|TRBJ2-3
CASSQRDTQYF
TGTGCCAGCAGCCAGCGGGATACGCAGTATTTT
>.|14|.|TRBV6-5|TRBJ1-4
CASRQGLSGEKLFF
TGTGCCAGCAGACAGGGTCTGAGCGGTGAAAAACTGTTTTTT
>TRBD2|16|.|TRBV5-4|TRBJ2-2
CASSLSSGVNTGELFF
TGTGCCAGCAGCTTAAGTAGCGGGGTAAACACCGGGGAGCTGTTTTTT
>.|13|once|TRBV6-6|TRBJ2-1
CASSSPVSGEQFF
TGTGCCAGCAGTTCCCCCGTGAGCGGTGAGCAGTTCTTC
>.|13|few|TRBV5-6|TRBJ2-6
CASSLSGANVLTF
TGTGCCAGCAGCCTTTCTGGGGCCAACGTCCTGACTTTC
>.|15|.|TRBV5-4|TRBJ2-3
CASSLSGLLADTQYF
TGTGCCAGCAGCTTGAGCGGGCTCCTCGCAGATACGCAGTATTTT
>.|13|.|TRBV5-4|TRBJ2-2
CASSFRTSAELFF
TGTGCCAGCAGCTTCAGAACCTCCGCGGAGCTGTTTTTT
>TRBD1|16|few|TRBV5-4|TRBJ2-1
CASSSVTGTGVNEQFF
TGTGCCAGCAGCTCGGTGACCGGGACAGGGGTCAATGAGCAGTTCTTC
>.|12|.|TRBV11-3|TRBJ1-1
CASSLTNTEAFF
TGTGCCAGCAGCCTAACGAACACTGAAGCTTTCTTT
>.|14|.|TRBV7-2|TRBJ1-1
CASSPQDKNTEAFF
TGTGCCAGCAGCCCACAAGATAAGAACACTGAAGCTTTCTTT
>.|13|.|TRBV10-2|TRBJ2-5
CASRPGRQETQYF
TGCGCCAGCAGGCCGGGTCGCCAAGAGACCCAGTACTTC
>.|13|.|TRBV5-5|TRBJ2-1
CASSWAGVNEQFF
TGTGCCAGCAGCTGGGCAGGGGTCAATGAGCAGTTCTTC
>.|16|few|TRBV5-1|TRBJ2-3
CASSLAGGSTTDTQYF
TGCGCCAGCAGCTTGGCCGGCGGCAGTACCACAGATACGCAGTATTTT
>.|16|few|TRBV28|TRBJ2-7
CASSLAQRKSSYEQYF
TGTGCCAGCAGTTTAGCCCAGCGGAAGAGCTCCTACGAGCAGTACTTC
>TRBD2|15|.|TRBV7-3|TRBJ2-7
CASSLRSGRGYEQYF
TGTGCCAGCAGCTTACGAAGCGGGAGAGGCTACGAGCAGTACTTC
>TRBD2|17|.|TRBV5-5|TRBJ2-5
CASSLGLAGGMQETQYF
TGTGCCAGCAGCTTGGGACTAGCGGGAGGAATGCAAGAGACCCAGTACTTC
>.|14|.|TRBV10-2|TRBJ2-7
CASQPPTDSYEQYF
TGCGCCAGCCAACCGCCGACAGACTCCTACGAGCAGTACTTC
>TRBD2|15|few|TRBV6-4|TRBJ2-3
CASSQETSGSDTQYF
TGTGCCAGCAGCCAGGAGACTAGCGGTTCAGATACGCAGTATTTT
>.|12|.|TRBV6-1|TRBJ2-7
CASSLSSYEQYF
TGTGCCAGCAGTTTATCCTCCTACGAGCAGTACTTC
>TRBD1|16|.|TRBV19|TRBJ2-2
CASSDPGTGNTGELFF
TGTGCCAGTAGCGATCCCGGGACAGGAAACACCGGGGAGCTGTTTTTT
>TRBD2|14|.|TRBV6-5|TRBJ2-3
CASGRGGSPDTQYF
TGTGCCAGCGGGAGAGGCGGGAGCCCAGATACGCAGTATTTT
>TRBD2|16|.|TRBV6-6|TRBJ2-7
CASRDTGTSGIYEQYF
TGTGCCAGCAGGGATACCGGGACTAGCGGGATTTACGAGCAGTACTTC
>TRBD1|13|few|TRBV27|TRBJ2-1
CASRDRARDEQFF
TGTGCCAGCAGGGACAGGGCGCGAGACGAGCAGTTCTTC
>.|17|.|TRBV10-2|TRBJ1-1
CASTEWDAGQKNTEAFF
TGCGCCAGCACCGAATGGGATGCGGGGCAAAAGAACACTGAAGCTTTCTTT
>.|17|once|TRBV15|TRBJ1-4
CATSRFHSAAANEKLFF
TGTGCCACCAGCAGATTTCACTCGGCGGCGGCTAATGAAAAACTGTTTTTT
>TRBD1|14|.|TRBV11-2|TRBJ2-7
CASSLGDRDYEQYF
TGTGCCAGCAGCTTAGGAGACAGGGACTACGAGCAGTACTTC
>TRBD2|16|.|TRBV4-3|TRBJ2-1
CASSQERGRSYNEQFF
TGCGCCAGCAGCCAAGAACGCGGGAGGTCCTACAATGAGCAGTTCTTC
>TRBD2|16|.|TRBV7-7|TRBJ2-5
CASSPSSGRGLGTQYF
TGTGCTAGCAGCCCATCTAGCGGGAGGGGCCTTGGGACCCAGTACTTC
>.|16|.|TRBV19|TRBJ2-3
CASSIWGGPGTDTQYF
TGTGCCAGTAGTATCTGGGGCGGCCCTGGCACAGATACGCAGTATTTT
>TRBD1|12|.|TRBV28|TRBJ1-1
CASSFGDRRAFF
TGTGCCAGCAGCTTCGGGGACAGGAGGGCTTTCTTT
>.|16|.|TRBV6-1|TRBJ2-5
CASSELGGTVQETQYF
TGTGCCAGCAGTGAACTTGGGGGGACAGTTCAAGAGACCCAGTACTTC
>TRBD2|16|few|TRBV7-2|TRBJ2-5
CASSLEGRTSQETQYF
TGTGCCAGCAGCTTAGAGGGGCGGACTAGCCAAGAGACCCAGTACTTC
>.|17|once|TRBV7-9|TRBJ2-2
CSSSSGPIQGNTGELFF
TGTTCCAGCAGCTCAGGGCCGATCCAGGGGAACACCGGGGAGCTGTTTTTT
>.|12|.|TRBV29-1|TRBJ2-7
CSVEVSVIEQYF
TGCAGCGTGGAGGTATCGGTGATCGAGCAGTACTTC
>.|15|.|TRBV27|TRBJ1-5
CATQRTGGDNQPQHF
TGTGCCACCCAGCGAACGGGGGGAGACAATCAGCCCCAGCATTTT
>TRBD2|16|once|TRBV5-1|TRBJ2-1
CASRRGLAASYNEQFF
TGCGCCAGCAGACGAGGACTAGCGGCCTCCTACAATGAGCAGTTCTTC
>TRBD2|13|.|TRBV5-1|TRBJ2-7
CASSRGGSYEQYF
TGCGCCAGCAGCCGGGGGGGCTCCTACGAGCAGTACTTC
>TRBD2|14|.|TRBV7-6|TRBJ2-1
CASGIAGGGNEQFF
TGTGCCAGCGGTATAGCGGGTGGTGGGAATGAGCAGTTCTTC
>TRBD2|15|.|TRBV27|TRBJ2-7
CASLTLASGNYEQYF
TGTGCCAGCCTGACGCTGGCTAGCGGTAATTACGAGCAGTACTTC
>TRBD2|10|.|TRBV9|TRBJ2-7
CASGGDEQYF
TGTGCCAGCGGGGGGGACGAGCAGTACTTC
>.|14|once|TRBV10-3|TRBJ1-1
CAISEAGMNTEAFF
TGTGCCATCAGTGAGGCGGGCATGAACACTGAAGCTTTCTTT
>.|14|few|TRBV7-8|TRBJ1-6
CASSLRGGDSPLHF
TGTGCCAGCAGCCTTAGGGGTGGTGATTCACCCCTCCACTTT
>TRBD1|17|few|TRBV7-2|TRBJ2-1
CASSLVVGQSSYNEQFF
TGTGCCAGCAGCTTAGTGGTGGGACAGTCGTCCTACAATGAGCAGTTCTTC